This is a list of T cell receptor beta chains from one sample in a study of vaccination and CD4 T cells after COVID-19. Antigens of these TCRs are unknown. TCRdb processed the PCR reads anew with MiXCR; each CDR3 protein has one entry. Of some 8,000 distinct CDR3 sequences in the sample, approximately 50% were seen once. Sequencing used CD4+ T cells from blood, cultured in vitro. These receptors all stem from a human donor who had recovered from COVID-19. Each CDR3 is given with its conserved first and last residue. The D gene is left open where the match is weak. The size entry is marked missing in some rows and otherwise reads once, few, many or a size class.

D gene: TRBD1; V gene: TRBV6-1; clone size: few; J gene: TRBJ1-1; CDR3 protein: CASSALGQGRAFF; CDR3 DNA: TGTGCCAGCAGTGCTCTTGGACAGGGCCGAGCTTTCTTT
D gene: -; V gene: TRBV11-2; clone size: -; J gene: TRBJ2-3; CDR3 protein: CASSRFFGVEGSDTQYF; CDR3 DNA: TGTGCCAGCAGCCGTTTTTTCGGGGTCGAAGGGTCAGATACGCAGTATTTT
D gene: -; V gene: TRBV12-3/TRBV12-4; clone size: -; J gene: TRBJ2-3; CDR3 protein: CASSFDRPSTDTQYF; CDR3 DNA: TGTGCCAGCAGTTTCGACAGACCGAGCACAGATACGCAGTATTTT
D gene: -; V gene: TRBV19; clone size: -; J gene: TRBJ1-4; CDR3 protein: CASSTPGTANEKLFF; CDR3 DNA: TGTGCCAGTAGTACCCCCGGGACGGCTAATGAAAAACTGTTTTTT
D gene: -; V gene: TRBV11-3; clone size: -; J gene: TRBJ1-4; CDR3 protein: CASSPTGFREELFF; CDR3 DNA: TGTGCCAGCAGCCCTACCGGCTTCAGGGAGGAACTGTTTTTT
D gene: -; V gene: TRBV6-1; clone size: -; J gene: TRBJ2-3; CDR3 protein: CASRRGSYTDTQYF; CDR3 DNA: TGTGCCAGCAGGAGGGGCAGCTACACAGATACGCAGTATTTT
D gene: -; V gene: TRBV6-1; clone size: -; J gene: TRBJ1-5; CDR3 protein: CASSQGGSNQPQHF; CDR3 DNA: TGTGCCAGCAGCCAAGGAGGGAGCAATCAGCCCCAGCATTTT
D gene: -; V gene: TRBV12-3/TRBV12-4; clone size: -; J gene: TRBJ1-3; CDR3 protein: CASTVHSSGNTIYF; CDR3 DNA: TGTGCCAGCACCGTCCATAGCTCTGGAAACACCATATATTTT
D gene: TRBD1; V gene: TRBV12-3/TRBV12-4; clone size: few; J gene: TRBJ1-2; CDR3 protein: CASSFRVGQGASGYTF; CDR3 DNA: TGTGCCAGCAGTTTTAGGGTGGGACAGGGGGCGTCTGGCTACACCTTC
D gene: -; V gene: TRBV24-1; clone size: -; J gene: TRBJ1-2; CDR3 protein: CATSDLRQARVYGYTF; CDR3 DNA: TGTGCCACCAGTGATTTGAGGCAGGCACGCGTCTATGGCTACACCTTC
D gene: TRBD1; V gene: TRBV11-2; clone size: -; J gene: TRBJ2-7; CDR3 protein: CASSSLTGAGEQYF; CDR3 DNA: TGTGCCAGCAGCTCCCTAACAGGGGCCGGCGAGCAGTACTTC
D gene: -; V gene: TRBV9; clone size: -; J gene: TRBJ2-5; CDR3 protein: CASSVQAGGFRETQYF; CDR3 DNA: TGTGCCAGCAGCGTGCAAGCGGGTGGTTTTAGGGAGACCCAGTACTTC
D gene: -; V gene: TRBV6-1; clone size: -; J gene: TRBJ1-1; CDR3 protein: CASSEGWKLEAFF; CDR3 DNA: TGTGCCAGCAGTGAGGGGTGGAAATTGGAAGCTTTCTTT
D gene: -; V gene: TRBV6-1; clone size: few; J gene: TRBJ1-2; CDR3 protein: CASSPPGHNYGYTF; CDR3 DNA: TGTGCCAGCAGCCCGCCGGGGCACAACTATGGCTACACCTTC
D gene: -; V gene: TRBV2; clone size: few; J gene: TRBJ1-3; CDR3 protein: CASSHTSLKNTIYF; CDR3 DNA: TGTGCCAGCAGCCACACATCACTGAAAAACACCATATATTTT
D gene: -; V gene: TRBV12-3/TRBV12-4; clone size: few; J gene: TRBJ1-1; CDR3 protein: CASSPRPNTEAFF; CDR3 DNA: TGTGCCAGCAGTCCCCGGCCGAACACTGAAGCTTTCTTT
D gene: -; V gene: TRBV11-2; clone size: -; J gene: TRBJ1-1; CDR3 protein: CAGSLDRDPTEAFF; CDR3 DNA: TGTGCCGGCAGCTTAGATAGAGACCCGACTGAAGCTTTCTTT
D gene: -; V gene: TRBV6-2/TRBV6-3; clone size: -; J gene: TRBJ1-1; CDR3 protein: CASRPDTTSNTEAFF; CDR3 DNA: TGTGCCAGCAGGCCGGACACTACTTCGAACACTGAAGCTTTCTTT
D gene: -; V gene: TRBV19; clone size: once; J gene: TRBJ1-1; CDR3 protein: CASSPRLERVAEAFF; CDR3 DNA: TGTGCCAGTAGTCCTCGACTGGAAAGAGTCGCTGAAGCTTTCTTT
D gene: -; V gene: TRBV20-1; clone size: -; J gene: TRBJ2-3; CDR3 protein: CSAREGTSSTDTQYF; CDR3 DNA: TGCAGTGCTAGAGAAGGAACCTCTAGCACAGATACGCAGTATTTT
D gene: -; V gene: TRBV4-1; clone size: few; J gene: TRBJ1-3; CDR3 protein: CASSPRADSGNTIYF; CDR3 DNA: TGCGCCAGCAGCCCGCGGGCGGACTCTGGAAACACCATATATTTT
D gene: -; V gene: TRBV6-2/TRBV6-3; clone size: -; J gene: TRBJ1-5; CDR3 protein: CASSYSFQPQHF; CDR3 DNA: TGTGCCAGCAGTTATTCTTTCCAGCCCCAGCATTTT
D gene: -; V gene: TRBV12-3/TRBV12-4; clone size: few; J gene: TRBJ1-1; CDR3 protein: CASTRRLAEAFF; CDR3 DNA: TGTGCCAGCACCCGGCGGCTGGCTGAAGCTTTCTTT
D gene: TRBD1; V gene: TRBV6-1; clone size: -; J gene: TRBJ1-5; CDR3 protein: CASSPHRQGNSNQPQHF; CDR3 DNA: TGTGCCAGCAGTCCCCATAGACAGGGCAATAGCAATCAGCCCCAGCATTTT
D gene: TRBD1; V gene: TRBV5-4; clone size: few; J gene: TRBJ1-2; CDR3 protein: CASSLGAGGDYGYTF; CDR3 DNA: TGTGCCAGCAGCTTGGGGGCAGGGGGCGACTATGGCTACACCTTC
D gene: -; V gene: TRBV12-3/TRBV12-4; clone size: -; J gene: TRBJ1-5; CDR3 protein: CASSPTASRQPQHF; CDR3 DNA: TGTGCCAGCAGTCCGACAGCCTCTAGACAGCCCCAGCATTTT
D gene: -; V gene: TRBV5-4; clone size: few; J gene: TRBJ1-2; CDR3 protein: CASTLFSTGEPLNYGYTF; CDR3 DNA: TGTGCCAGCACCCTATTCTCGACAGGTGAACCACTAAATTATGGCTACACCTTC
D gene: -; V gene: TRBV24-1; clone size: -; J gene: TRBJ2-3; CDR3 protein: CATSGPGPGTDTQYF; CDR3 DNA: TGTGCCACCAGCGGGCCTGGGCCCGGCACAGATACGCAGTATTTT
D gene: -; V gene: TRBV5-5; clone size: -; J gene: TRBJ1-6; CDR3 protein: CASSYGGTRNSPLHF; CDR3 DNA: TGTGCCAGCAGCTACGGCGGAACGCGGAATTCACCCCTCCACTTT
D gene: -; V gene: TRBV20-1; clone size: once; J gene: TRBJ2-5; CDR3 protein: CSARANKRGTQETQYF; CDR3 DNA: TGCAGTGCTAGAGCCAATAAACGGGGGACCCAAGAGACCCAGTACTTC
D gene: -; V gene: TRBV6-1; clone size: few; J gene: TRBJ1-1; CDR3 protein: CASRRTNTEAFF; CDR3 DNA: TGTGCCAGCAGACGGACTAACACTGAAGCTTTCTTT
D gene: -; V gene: TRBV27; clone size: few; J gene: TRBJ2-3; CDR3 protein: CASPLDRSITDTQYF; CDR3 DNA: TGTGCCAGCCCCCTTGACAGAAGTATCACAGATACGCAGTATTTT
D gene: -; V gene: TRBV12-3/TRBV12-4; clone size: -; J gene: TRBJ2-2; CDR3 protein: CASSLAQGELFF; CDR3 DNA: TGTGCCAGCAGTTTAGCACAGGGGGAGCTGTTTTTT
D gene: TRBD1; V gene: TRBV19; clone size: -; J gene: TRBJ1-2; CDR3 protein: CASSERGRGYGYTF; CDR3 DNA: TGTGCCAGTAGTGAGAGGGGGCGAGGCTATGGCTACACCTTC
D gene: -; V gene: TRBV9; clone size: -; J gene: TRBJ1-5; CDR3 protein: CASSPSIHQPQHF; CDR3 DNA: TGTGCCAGCAGCCCCTCGATCCATCAGCCCCAGCATTTT
D gene: -; V gene: TRBV20-1; clone size: -; J gene: TRBJ2-3; CDR3 protein: CSARILGSTDTQYF; CDR3 DNA: TGCAGTGCTAGAATACTGGGCTCCACAGATACGCAGTATTTT
D gene: TRBD1; V gene: TRBV19; clone size: few; J gene: TRBJ1-2; CDR3 protein: CASTLSGTGSTSYGYTF; CDR3 DNA: TGTGCCAGTACCCTTAGTGGGACAGGGTCCACAAGCTATGGCTACACCTTC
D gene: -; V gene: TRBV14; clone size: -; J gene: TRBJ1-2; CDR3 protein: CASSQARGGYGYTF; CDR3 DNA: TGTGCCAGCAGCCAAGCGAGAGGGGGCTATGGCTACACCTTC
D gene: -; V gene: TRBV15; clone size: -; J gene: TRBJ2-7; CDR3 protein: CATSSSLVSEQYF; CDR3 DNA: TGTGCCACCAGCTCCTCTTTGGTATCCGAGCAGTACTTC
D gene: -; V gene: TRBV20-1; clone size: -; J gene: TRBJ2-2; CDR3 protein: CSARDSQGGDTGELFF; CDR3 DNA: TGCAGTGCTAGAGATTCCCAGGGAGGCGACACCGGGGAGCTGTTTTTT
D gene: -; V gene: TRBV5-4; clone size: few; J gene: TRBJ1-2; CDR3 protein: CASSRYSGRGGYTF; CDR3 DNA: TGTGCCAGCAGCCGCTATAGCGGGCGCGGTGGCTACACCTTC